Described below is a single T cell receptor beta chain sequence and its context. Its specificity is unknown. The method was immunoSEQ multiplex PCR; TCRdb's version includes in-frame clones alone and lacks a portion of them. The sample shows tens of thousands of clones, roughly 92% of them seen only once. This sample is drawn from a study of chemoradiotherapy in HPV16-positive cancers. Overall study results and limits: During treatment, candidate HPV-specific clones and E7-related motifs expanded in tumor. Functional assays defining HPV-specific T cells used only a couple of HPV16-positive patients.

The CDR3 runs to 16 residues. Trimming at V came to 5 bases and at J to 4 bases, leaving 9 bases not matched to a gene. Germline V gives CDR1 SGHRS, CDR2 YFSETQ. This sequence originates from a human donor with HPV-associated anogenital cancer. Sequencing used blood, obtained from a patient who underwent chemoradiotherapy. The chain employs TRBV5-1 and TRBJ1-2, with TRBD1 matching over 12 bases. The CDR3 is CASSGTGGSSAYGYTF. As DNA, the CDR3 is TGCGCCAGCAGTGGGACAGGGGGCTCGAGCGCCTATGGCTACACCTTC.